A single sample is the source of the 18 T cell receptor beta chains below, sequenced in a study of CD8+ T cells in alopecia areata. In each case, RNA was isolated and then reverse transcribed into cDNA as the sequencing template. Method: immunoSEQ multiplex PCR; TCRdb's copy keeps in-frame clones and lacks some. This table holds 200,000 to 250,000 clones, roughly 64% found once. Treatment described: oral pan-JAK inhibitor, 5-10 mg twice daily. Sequencing was performed on CD4+ T cells sorted from blood, taken at week 4, from a patient treated with tofacitinib. The receptors were gathered from a human donor with alopecia areata.

V gene TRBV5-1 combines with J gene TRBJ1-1; no firm D call. Germline CDR1 SGHRS, CDR2 YFSETQ. This CDR3 spans 14 amino acids. V lost 0 bases and J 2 bases, leaving 8 bases between the germline ends. The DNA for the CDR3 is TGCGCCAGCAGCTTGGGTTACGGTAACACTGAAGCTTTCTTT. Translating gives CASSLGYGNTEAFF.

V and J are TRBV6-5 and TRBJ2-1; TRBD1 matches 10 bases. CDR1 is MNHEY, CDR2 SVGAGI, per germline. The V gene end was trimmed by 4 bases and the J gene end by 6 bases; junction bases not matched to a gene: 6. This CDR3 contains 15 residues. The CDR3 loop is CASSSSGTGVNEQFF. The CDR3, as DNA: TGTGCCAGCAGTTCCTCCGGGACAGGGGTCAATGAGCAGTTCTTC.

This clone was seen a few times. V is TRBV6-4 and J is TRBJ2-3; 8 nucleotides agree with TRBD1. J lost 2 bases, V lost 7 bases, and 2 bases had no gene match. The CDR3 length is 13 residues. Germline V CDR1 and CDR2: MRHNA, SNTAGT. DNA for the CDR3: TGTGCCAGCAAGGACAGGGTCACAGATACGCAGTATTTT. Amino acids: CASKDRVTDTQYF.

V gene TRBV7-2 combines with J gene TRBJ2-7; 9 bases map to TRBD2. The ends lost 1 base at V and 3 bases at J; junction bases unmatched: 4. Germline CDR1 is SGHTA and CDR2 is FQGNSA. CDR3 length: 15 amino acids. DNA of the CDR3: TGTGCCAGCAGCTTAGGTAGCGGGGGCCTCTACGAGCAGTACTTC. This codes for CASSLGSGGLYEQYF.

J is TRBJ1-2 and V is TRBV5-1; D not certain. This CDR3 has 14 amino acids. Trimming left V 4 bases short and J 4 bases short, with 14 bases between. CDR1 and CDR2 from the germline V gene are SGHRS and YFSETQ. CDR3 in DNA: TGCGCCAGCAGCCAGAGGGAGAACTCCTATGGCTACACCTTC. Translating gives CASSQRENSYGYTF.

The rearrangement uses TRBV30 and TRBJ1-4, with no clear D. Germline CDR1 is GTSNPN and CDR2 is SVGIG (reference sequence). V lost 4 bases to trimming and J lost 3 bases, with 9 bases between them. This CDR3 contains 13 residues. This chain's CDR3 is CAWKVVPNEKLFF. CDR3 nucleotides: TGTGCCTGGAAGGTGGTCCCTAATGAAAAACTGTTTTTT.

The J gene is TRBJ2-7, the V gene TRBV28; perhaps TRBD1 as D (5 bases). The CDR3 spans 12 residues. From germline, CDR1 is MDHEN and CDR2 SYDVKM. V shed 10 bases and J shed 0 bases, with 10 bases lying between them. DNA of the CDR3: TGTGCCATCCAGGGCCGCTCCTACGAGCAGTACTTC. Translation gives CAIQGRSYEQYF.

The chain is built from TRBV5-6 and TRBJ2-7; the D is unclear. Germline CDR1 SGHDT, CDR2 YYEEEE. Trimming took off 0 bases at V and 2 bases at J, with 9 bases between the two ends. CDR3 length: 14 residues. CDR3 DNA: TGTGCCAGCAGCTTGGGGGGTGTCACCTACGAGCAGTACTTC. It translates to CASSLGGVTYEQYF.

The chain links TRBV4-3 to TRBJ1-4; D uncertain. Trimming took 2 bases from V and 5 from J, leaving 6 bases between them. The CDR3 is 13 residues long. Germline CDR1 LGHNA, CDR2 YSLEER. In DNA form, the CDR3 reads TGCGCCAGCAGCCAAAACCCGAATGAAAAACTGTTTTTT. It specifies CASSQNPNEKLFF.

This clone was recorded only once. This rearrangement joins TRBV14 to TRBJ1-1; D gene unclear. Per the germline V gene, CDR1 is SGHDN and CDR2 is FVKESK. The CDR3 is made up of 13 amino acids. V lost 2 bases and J 0 bases, leaving 4 bases between the germline ends. The CDR3 DNA sequence: TGTGCCAGCAGCCAATCATTGAACACTGAAGCTTTCTTT. It encodes CASSQSLNTEAFF.

In this sample, this clone turned up a few times. Other nucleotide sequences from this sample produce the same CDR3. This chain connects TRBV2 to TRBJ1-1; D unclear. The CDR3 extends over 11 amino acids. Trimming took 6 bases from V and 1 from J, leaving 3 bases between them. CDR1 and CDR2 from the germline V gene are SNHLY and FYNNEI. CDR3 sequence: CASRGNTEAFF. CDR3 in DNA: TGTGCCAGCAGGGGGAACACTGAAGCTTTCTTT.

This clone came up a few times. The rearrangement links TRBV29-1 to TRBJ1-1; D is unresolved. Germline lookup yields CDR1 SQVTM and CDR2 ANQGSEA. The CDR3 extends over 11 amino acids. V lost 2 bases and J 8 bases, leaving 9 bases between the germline ends. The CDR3 DNA sequence: TGCAGCGTTGAACGGACGGAAGAAGCTTTCTTT. This codes for CSVERTEEAFF.

CDR3 amino acids: CASSPLSDTQYF. DNA for the CDR3: TGTGCCAGCAGCCCGCTATCGGATACGCAGTATTTT. The chain couples TRBV11-2 to TRBJ2-3, with D unclear. The CDR3 spans 12 residues. Looked up from germline, CDR1 is SGHAT and CDR2 is FQNNGV. The germline V and J ends were trimmed by 5 bases and 6 bases, with 9 bases remaining between them.

The genes are TRBV4-2 and TRBJ2-5; 7 positions match TRBD2. The CDR3 extends over 14 amino acids. CDR1 and CDR2 from the germline V gene are LGHNA and YNFKEQ. Unmatched junction bases numbered 9, after V lost 6 bases and J lost 5 bases. CDR3 DNA: TGTGCCAGCAGTTCTGGGGGGGTTCCCGAGACCCAGTACTTC. Residues: CASSSGGVPETQYF.

The J gene is TRBJ1-2, the V gene TRBV4-3; 8 bases are a match to TRBD1. CDR1 LGHNA and CDR2 YSLEER come from the germline V gene. V lost 1 base, J lost 6 bases, and 7 bases stayed unmatched. The CDR3 loop spans 15 amino acids. The CDR3 protein is CASSQARTGRDGYTF. CDR3 nucleotides: TGCGCCAGCAGCCAAGCCCGGACAGGGAGGGATGGCTACACCTTC.

The chain combines TRBV29-1 with TRBJ2-1; TRBD1 agrees at 7 bases. The V gene end was trimmed by 6 bases and the J gene end by 4 bases; junction bases not matched to a gene: 9. The CDR3 loop spans 14 amino acids. Germline V lookup: CDR1 SQVTM, CDR2 ANQGSEA. The CDR3 sequence is CSVRGPWEYNEQFF. The DNA for the CDR3 is TGCAGCGTGAGGGGGCCGTGGGAATACAATGAGCAGTTCTTC.

Comment on this clone: In the same sample, other DNA sequences code for this CDR3. This chain links TRBV2 with TRBJ2-7; D gene ambiguous. The CDR3 extends over 12 amino acids. Germline assignment: CDR1 SNHLY and CDR2 FYNNEI. The V end was cut by 1 base, the J end by 4 bases, with 5 bases between. CDR3 in amino acids: CASSEGAYEQYF. The DNA for the CDR3 is TGTGCCAGCAGTGAAGGGGCTTACGAGCAGTACTTC.

The chain couples TRBV7-9 to TRBJ2-5; no clear D. CDR3 length equals 11 residues. Germline V gene lookup returns CDR1 SEHNR and CDR2 FQNEAQ (reference sequence). The V gene lost 4 bases and the J gene lost 4 bases, with 4 bases spanning the gap. CDR3 loop: CASSSLETQYF. CDR3 in DNA: TGTGCCAGCAGCTCATTAGAGACCCAGTACTTC.